This T cell receptor (beta chain) was recovered during a study of blood T cell repertoires in COVID-19. From germline, CDR1 is MRHNA and CDR2 SNTAGT. The CDR3 loop spans 15 amino acids. Trimming took off 2 bases at V and 1 base at J, with 10 bases between the two ends. The assay was immunoSEQ multiplex PCR, and TCRdb's table has in-frame clones only and misses some. The sample has more than 65,000 clones, more than 75% seen once. The source material was peripheral blood. The chain has TRBV6-4 and TRBJ2-3, with D possibly TRBD2 on 5 matching bases. The receptor's source is a woman older than 75 with acute or convalescent COVID-19. As DNA, the CDR3 is TGTGCCAGCAGTGACGTGGGAGCAGGCACAGATACGCAGTATTTT. Amino acids: CASSDVGAGTDTQYF.